The 25 T cell receptor beta chains below were found in one sample sequenced in a study of cytomegalovirus exposure and HLA in healthy donors. PCR used 60 Vbeta primers and 13 Jbeta primers. Only in-frame clones appear in the TCRdb table, and some are missing; sequencing was by immunoSEQ multiplex PCR. This table holds some 150,000 clones, about 74% found once. The sample consisted of PBMCs. The receptors originated from a man aged 18 to 30 in good health and CMV-seropositive.

This clone was picked up one time. The rearrangement uses TRBV19 and TRBJ2-5; D gene ambiguous. CDR3 length: 15 residues. V was cut by 5 bases and J by 5 bases, with 18 bases left in between. Germline V gene data show CDR1 as LNHDA and CDR2 as SQIVND (reference sequence). In DNA form, the CDR3 reads TGTGCCAGTAGTGGAGCCGCCGGGTCCTTCGAGACCCAGTACTTC. It translates to CASSGAAGSFETQYF.

The V gene is TRBV7-2, the J gene TRBJ2-1, with 8 bases identical to TRBD2. V lost 5 bases and J lost 7; bases outside the gene matches: 13. The CDR3 loop spans 16 amino acids. Per germline, CDR1 SGHTA and CDR2 FQGNSA. DNA of the CDR3: TGTGCCAGCAGCCCTCAAAGCGGGAGAATGGGGAATGAGCAGTTCTTC. It yields the protein CASSPQSGRMGNEQFF.

This chain joins TRBV4-3 and TRBJ1-2; tentative D call: TRBD1 (6 bases). Trimming shortened V by 0 bases and J by 8 bases, and 10 bases separated the two germline ends. The germline CDR1 and CDR2 sequences are LGHNA and YSLEER. The CDR3 has 13 amino acids. CDR3 residues: CASSQDRGGGYTF. Written as DNA, the CDR3 is TGCGCCAGCAGCCAAGACCGGGGGGGCGGCTACACCTTC.

The table lists this clone with a few counts. The V gene is TRBV19, the J gene TRBJ1-2; 9 nucleotides match TRBD1. Germline CDR1 LNHDA, CDR2 SQIVND (reference sequence). J lost 8 bases, V lost 6 bases, and 7 bases had no gene match. The CDR3 contains 13 residues. CDR3 amino acids: CASRVQGARGYTF. Here the CDR3 DNA reads TGTGCCAGTAGGGTACAGGGGGCCAGAGGCTACACCTTC.

The chain uses TRBV9 and TRBJ2-5; the D is unclear. CDR3 length: 14 amino acids. Germline V gene sequence: CDR1 SGDLS, CDR2 YYNGEE. V was cut by 0 bases and J by 5 bases, with 11 bases left in between. The CDR3 here is CASSVAEKWETQYF. The CDR3 DNA reads TGTGCCAGCAGCGTAGCGGAGAAGTGGGAGACCCAGTACTTC.

The chain combines TRBV6-1 with TRBJ2-2, with a weak D call TRBD1 (6 bases). Germline V gives CDR1 MNHNS, CDR2 SASEGT. The CDR3 totals 15 residues. Trimming removed 5 bases from V and 3 bases from J, with 13 bases in between. The CDR3 bases are TGTGCCAGCAGTAAAAGGGGGAGTTACACCGGGGAGCTGTTTTTT. It codes for CASSKRGSYTGELFF.

J is TRBJ2-1 and V is TRBV2; 9 bases are a match to TRBD2. The germline V gene encodes CDR1 SNHLY and CDR2 FYNNEI. V lost 3 bases to trimming and J lost 2 bases; unmatched junction nucleotides: 5. The CDR3 is 16 amino acids. The CDR3 loop is CASSEVAGGTYNEQFF. The DNA of the CDR3 is TGTGCCAGCAGTGAGGTGGCGGGGGGGACCTACAATGAGCAGTTCTTC.

This clone has just a few counts. This CDR3 reads CASSLLGGNIQPQHF. The CDR3 coding sequence is TGTGCCAGCAGTTTACTGGGGGGTAACATTCAGCCCCAGCATTTT. The V and J genes are TRBV28 and TRBJ1-5; D possibly corresponds to TRBD1 (5 bases). V gave up 2 bases and J gave up 6 bases, with 14 bases separating them. The CDR3 covers 15 residues. Germline values: CDR1 MDHEN, CDR2 SYDVKM. The full variable domain, completed using reference TRBV28 and TRBJ1-5, is DVKVTQSSRYLVKRTGEKVFLECVQDMDHENMFWYRQDPGLGLRLIYFSYDVKMKEKGDIPEGYSVSREKKERFSLILESASTNQTSMYLCASSLLGGNIQPQHFGDGTRLSIL.

The rearrangement uses TRBV9 and TRBJ1-1; no definite D call. This CDR3 is built from 12 residues. The germline V and J ends were trimmed by 0 bases and 10 bases, with 10 bases remaining between them. The germline V gene has CDR1 SGDLS and CDR2 YYNGEE. CDR3: CASSVALEVAFF. CDR3 coding DNA: TGTGCCAGCAGCGTAGCTCTGGAGGTAGCTTTCTTT.

The genes are TRBV28 and TRBJ1-5; 8 bases line up with TRBD1. With V trimmed by 5 bases and J by 6 bases, 15 bases remained unmatched. CDR1 is MDHEN, CDR2 SYDVKM, per germline. This CDR3 contains 17 residues. Written as DNA, the CDR3 is TGTGCCAGCAGTCGACCCGCGACAGGGGTGGTCTCTCAGCCCCAGCATTTT. Its translation: CASSRPATGVVSQPQHF.

J is TRBJ2-4 and V is TRBV21-1; the table names TRBD2, a call not compared with the DNA. TRBV21-1 is reported as a pseudogene. There are 19 residues in the CDR3. The CDR3 protein is CASSKYKVGLELAKNIQYF. The CDR3 DNA sequence: TGTGCCAGCAGCAAATATAAAGTAGGACTGGAGCTAGCCAAAAACATTCAGTACTTC.

The chain has TRBV11-1 and TRBJ2-1; TRBD2 aligns across 9 bases. CDR3 length: 17 residues. The trim removed 5 bases at V and 7 bases at J, leaving 15 bases unmatched. Germline V CDR1 and CDR2: SGHAT, FQDESV (reference sequence). In DNA, the CDR3 is TGTGCCAGCAGCCGAAGACTAGCGGATTACCTCTCGAATGAGCAGTTCTTC. Residues: CASSRRLADYLSNEQFF.

V usage is TRBV28 and J usage is TRBJ1-1; unclear D gene. V was cut by 6 bases and J by 5 bases, with 10 bases left in between. The V gene's germline CDR1 is MDHEN and CDR2 SYDVKM. The CDR3 contains 12 residues. CDR3 sequence reads: CASRAGDTEAFF. DNA for the CDR3: TGTGCCAGCAGAGCCGGGGATACTGAAGCTTTCTTT.

CDR3 sequence: CASSAGEVLAGGPTYEQYF. CDR3 DNA sequence: TGTGCCAGCAGCGCCGGCGAAGTCCTAGCGGGAGGGCCCACCTACGAGCAGTACTTC. This sequence joins TRBV5-4 and TRBJ2-7; TRBD2 agrees at 12 bases. CDR1 is SGHNT, CDR2 YYREEE, per germline (reference sequence). The V gene end was trimmed by 4 bases and the J gene end by 2 bases; junction bases not matched to a gene: 16. The CDR3 contains 19 residues.

The chain joins TRBV29-1 to TRBJ1-1; D remains unclear. Trimming stripped 2 bases from V and 0 bases from J, with 7 bases between. CDR3 length: 13 amino acids. Germline loops: CDR1 SQVTM, CDR2 ANQGSEA. The CDR3 reads CSVELQLNTEAFF. The CDR3, as DNA: TGCAGCGTTGAACTACAGCTGAACACTGAAGCTTTCTTT.

This clone turned up a few times. This chain connects TRBV19 to TRBJ2-7, with TRBD1 identical over 7 bases. The CDR3 runs 14 residues. The germline CDR1 and CDR2 sequences are LNHDA and SQIVND (reference sequence). V shed 6 bases, J shed 0 bases, and the junction held 5 bases outside the gene matches. The CDR3 loop is CASRVGTASYEQYF. CDR3 in DNA: TGTGCCAGTAGAGTTGGGACAGCCTCCTACGAGCAGTACTTC. The whole variable domain, filled in from reference TRBV19 and TRBJ2-7, reads DGGITQSPKYLFRKEGQNVTLSCEQNLNHDAMYWYRQDPGQGLRLIYYSQIVNDFQKGDIAEGYSVSREKKESFPLTVTSAQKNPTAFYLCASRVGTASYEQYFGPGTRLTVT.

This clone has only a few counts. The rearrangement links TRBV27 to TRBJ1-1; D gene ambiguous. The ends were cut back, 2 bases at V and 6 bases at J, with 16 bases in the middle. Germline V gives CDR1 MNHEY, CDR2 SMNVEV (reference sequence). The CDR3 covers 15 residues. CDR3 in amino acids: CASSLTSYPRAEAFF. The CDR3 DNA follows: TGTGCCAGCAGTTTAACCAGTTACCCGAGGGCTGAAGCTTTCTTT.

This clone has only one observation. At one boundary the junction diverges from the germline segment, which might be a read error. The genes are TRBV2 and TRBJ2-7; tentatively, D is TRBD1 (6 bases). The CDR3 covers 11 residues. In germline, CDR1 is SNHLY, CDR2 FYNNEI. The CDR3 loop is CSVGGAYEQYF. The CDR3 DNA follows: TGCTCAGTAGGGGGAGCCTACGAGCAGTACTTC.

This clone was observed once. The CDR3 DNA sequence: TGTGCCAGCAGAACACTAGGGAGGGGCGTCTATAATTCACCCCTCCACTTT. It yields the protein CASRTLGRGVYNSPLHF. The chain employs TRBV11-2 and TRBJ1-6; D possibly corresponds to TRBD1 (5 bases). The CDR3 sequence is 17 residues long. V was shortened by 6 bases and J by 3 bases, with 18 bases between the two germline ends. The V gene's germline CDR1 is SGHAT and CDR2 FQNNGV.

This clone was seen more than once but under ten times. The gene calls are TRBV7-8 and TRBJ1-4, with 9 nucleotides matching TRBD1. CDR3 length equals 15 residues. J gave up 7 bases and V 5 bases, and 8 bases lay outside the gene matches. In germline, CDR1 is SGHVS, CDR2 FQNEAQ. Here the CDR3 reads CASSHRDRDGEKLFF. The DNA of the CDR3 is TGTGCCAGCAGCCACCGGGACAGGGATGGTGAAAAACTGTTTTTT.

This chain uses TRBV27 with TRBJ2-1, with 10 bases fitting TRBD2. Germline loops: CDR1 MNHEY, CDR2 SMNVEV (reference sequence). There are 18 residues in the CDR3. Trimming at V came to 5 bases and at J to 8 bases, leaving 18 bases not matched to a gene. CDR3: CASSSPHRAGGPSYEQFF. The CDR3 nucleotides are TGTGCCAGCAGTAGCCCGCACAGAGCGGGAGGGCCTAGTTATGAGCAGTTCTTC.

The V call is TRBV5-1, the J call TRBJ2-7, with 8 bases lining up with TRBD1. In germline, CDR1 is SGHRS, CDR2 YFSETQ. The CDR3 has 15 residues. V shed 4 bases, J shed 0 bases, and the junction held 6 bases outside the gene matches. The CDR3 DNA reads TGCGCCAGCAGCCCGGGACAGGCGCTCTCCTACGAGCAGTACTTC. Encoded protein: CASSPGQALSYEQYF.

The table lists this clone with a count of one. V and J are TRBV28 and TRBJ1-4; the D is unclear. This CDR3 spans 13 amino acids. Trimming removed 3 bases from V and 7 bases from J, with 9 bases in between. CDR1 and CDR2 from the germline V gene are MDHEN and SYDVKM. The DNA of the CDR3 is TGTGCCAGCAGTTTTTTCGGGAGTGAAAAACTGTTTTTT. It encodes CASSFFGSEKLFF.

The genes are TRBV30 and TRBJ1-2, with D possibly TRBD1 on 5 matching bases. Per germline, CDR1 GTSNPN and CDR2 SVGIG (reference sequence). This CDR3 is 14 amino acids long. The V gene lost 5 bases and the J gene lost 4 bases, with 17 bases spanning the gap. CDR3 amino acids: CAWDRPHRPYGYTF. The CDR3 DNA reads as TGTGCCTGGGATAGACCGCACAGGCCCTATGGCTACACCTTC. The whole variable domain, filled in from reference TRBV30 and TRBJ1-2, reads SQTIHQWPATLVQPVGSPLSLECTVEGTSNPNLYWYRQAAGRGLQLLFYSVGIGQISSEVPQNLSASRPQDRQFILSSKKLLLSDSGFYLCAWDRPHRPYGYTFGSGTRLTVV.

CDR3: CASNQDRSEAFF. CDR3 DNA: TGCGCCAGCAACCAGGACAGGAGTGAAGCTTTCTTT. The gene calls are TRBV10-2 and TRBJ1-1; TRBD1 aligns across 7 bases. The CDR3 covers 12 residues. V lost 7 bases, J lost 7 bases, and 6 bases stayed unmatched. Looked up from germline, CDR1 is WSHSY and CDR2 is SAAADI.